Each of the 22 T cell receptor beta chains below was sequenced from the same sample in a study of T cells in Graves' hyperthyroidism and ophthalmopathy. RNA transcripts were the template for amplifying TCR beta CDR3 regions. HTBI primers were employed in a first-round RT-PCR of the TCR CDR3. TCRdb used MiXCR to reprocess the multiplex PCR reads, holding one entry per CDR3 protein. This sample has around 340,000 distinct CDR3 sequences, with around 14% found just once. The sample consisted of blood. Receptors originate from a woman in her twenties or thirties with Graves' hyperthyroidism.

This clonotype occurred many times. The rearrangement uses TRBV28 and TRBJ2-7; 8 bases are a match to TRBD2. J was trimmed by 3 bases and V by 6 bases; bases with no gene match: 7. The germline V gene encodes CDR1 MDHEN and CDR2 SYDVKM. The CDR3 contains 14 residues. The CDR3 DNA reads as TGTGCCAGCAGCCCGGGAGGGGTGGTCTACGAGCAGTACTTC. Translating it yields CASSPGGVVYEQYF.

This clonotype was recorded at least ten times. The rearrangement links TRBV7-2 to TRBJ2-3; TRBD2 agrees at 8 bases. The CDR3 covers 15 residues. V lost 4 bases to trimming and J lost 8 bases; unmatched junction nucleotides: 11. The V gene's germline CDR1 is SGHTA and CDR2 FQGNSA. The CDR3 reads CASSSGTRGRGTQYF. The CDR3 DNA reads TGTGCCAGCAGCTCCGGGACTAGGGGCCGAGGTACGCAGTATTTT.

There are many counts of this clonotype. The chain combines TRBV28 with TRBJ2-4; 9 bases match TRBD1. CDR3 size: 15 residues. Trimming at V came to 8 bases and at J to 9 bases, leaving 14 bases not matched to a gene. Germline-derived CDR1 and CDR2 are MDHEN and SYDVKM. CDR3 bases: TGTGCCAGCCTCCCCTTAGGGACAGGGATCGGCATTCAGTACTTC. This encodes CASLPLGTGIGIQYF.

CDR3 residues: CSASGLAGSEQFF. Here the CDR3 DNA reads TGCAGTGCTAGCGGACTAGCGGGAAGTGAGCAGTTCTTC. J is TRBJ2-1 and V is TRBV20-1; 12 bases are shared with TRBD2. Looked up from germline, CDR1 is DFQATT and CDR2 is SNEGSKA (reference sequence). With 3 bases clipped from V and 9 bases from J, the junction kept 3 bases outside the gene matches. The CDR3 length is 13 residues.

The chain recombines TRBV29-1 with TRBJ1-4, with 7 bases fitting TRBD1. The germline V gene has CDR1 SQVTM and CDR2 ANQGSEA. V gave up 5 bases and J gave up 5 bases; unmatched junction bases: 5. The CDR3 sequence is 13 residues long. CDR3 in amino acids: CSVHLTGNEKLFF. CDR3 DNA sequence: TGCAGCGTTCACCTGACAGGGAATGAAAAACTGTTTTTT.

The chain recombines TRBV19 with TRBJ1-1, with D perhaps TRBD1 (6 bases). This CDR3 is built from 13 residues. Germline V CDR1 and CDR2: LNHDA, SQIVND (reference sequence). The V end lost 7 bases, the J end lost 0 bases, and 9 bases lay between the germline ends. CDR3 in amino acids: CASKGDMNTEAFF. CDR3 coding DNA: TGTGCCAGTAAGGGGGACATGAACACTGAAGCTTTCTTT.

V is TRBV10-1 and J is TRBJ2-4; the match to TRBD2 covers 10 bases. With 5 bases clipped from V and 7 bases from J, the junction kept 8 bases outside the gene matches. Germline CDR1 and CDR2: WNHNN and SYGVQD (reference sequence). This CDR3 region has 15 residues. The CDR3 DNA reads as TGCGCCAGCAGTTCCGATCTAGCGGGAGAGAACATTCAGTACTTC. Encoded protein: CASSSDLAGENIQYF.

This clonotype was recorded a few times. J is TRBJ1-2 and V is TRBV2; 7 nucleotides match TRBD1. Germline V gene lookup returns CDR1 SNHLY and CDR2 FYNNEI. The J segment lost 4 bases and the V segment lost 6 bases, leaving 11 bases of the junction unmatched. This CDR3 has 15 amino acids. CDR3 loop: CASSGRQGVSYGYTF. In nucleotides, the CDR3 is TGTGCCAGCAGCGGCAGACAGGGAGTCTCCTATGGCTACACCTTC.

This clonotype was recorded many times. The V gene is TRBV6-5, the J gene TRBJ1-5; 8 nucleotides align to TRBD1. The CDR3 consists of 16 residues. Germline V gives CDR1 MNHEY, CDR2 SVGAGI. V dropped 0 bases and J dropped 1; count of bases not matched to a gene: 2. The CDR3 sequence: CASSYSTGASNQPQHF. Written as DNA, the CDR3 is TGTGCCAGCAGTTACTCGACAGGGGCGAGCAATCAGCCCCAGCATTTT.

V is TRBV28 and J is TRBJ2-7, with D tentatively TRBD1 (6 bases). Trimming took 3 bases from V and 5 from J, leaving 8 bases between them. Germline CDR1 MDHEN, CDR2 SYDVKM. The CDR3 consists of 12 residues. This CDR3 reads CASSFQGNEQYF. The CDR3 DNA sequence: TGTGCCAGCAGTTTTCAGGGGAACGAGCAGTACTTC.

This clonotype was seen only a few times. The chain recombines TRBV7-9 with TRBJ2-3; the D gene could be TRBD1 or TRBD2 (6 bases each). Looked up from germline, CDR1 is SEHNR and CDR2 is FQNEAQ (reference sequence). This CDR3 comprises 15 residues. V lost 4 bases, J lost 2 bases, and 13 bases lay in between. The CDR3 loop reads CASSWEGGITDTQYF. Written as DNA, the CDR3 is TGTGCCAGCAGCTGGGAAGGGGGGATCACAGATACGCAGTATTTT.

This clonotype was detected only a few times. This chain joins TRBV9 and TRBJ2-7, with D hard to call. The CDR3 runs to 12 residues. Per germline, CDR1 SGDLS and CDR2 YYNGEE. Trimming took 3 bases from V and 5 from J, leaving 9 bases between them. The DNA for the CDR3 is TGTGCCAGCAGCGGCCTTGGACACGAGCAGTACTTC. Protein sequence: CASSGLGHEQYF.

This clonotype was seen at least ten times. Here the CDR3 reads CATSGTSGSWEQFF. In DNA form, the CDR3 reads TGTGCCACCAGTGGGACTAGCGGGAGCTGGGAGCAGTTCTTC. The rearrangement joins TRBV24-1 to TRBJ2-1; 13 bases fit TRBD2. The CDR3 contains 14 residues. V gave up 5 bases and J gave up 10 bases; unmatched junction bases: 4. Looked up from germline, CDR1 is KGHDR and CDR2 is SFDVKD.

This clonotype was seen a few times. The chain combines TRBV29-1 with TRBJ2-7, with 8 bases matching TRBD1. CDR1 and CDR2 from the germline V gene are SQVTM and ANQGSEA. V gave up 8 bases and J gave up 7 bases; unmatched junction bases: 13. The CDR3 extends over 13 amino acids. CDR3 sequence reads: CSSGGQGAGEQYF. The CDR3 DNA is TGCAGCTCCGGGGGTCAGGGGGCTGGAGAGCAGTACTTC.

This clonotype was counted many times. This chain connects TRBV12-3 or TRBV12-4 to TRBJ2-7; D may be TRBD2 (6 bases). V lost 4 bases and J 2 bases, leaving 15 bases between the germline ends. The CDR3 is 15 amino acids. The CDR3 loop is CASSSRRELTYEQYF. For the CDR3, the DNA is TGTGCCAGCAGTTCGAGGAGGGAACTTACCTACGAGCAGTACTTC.

This chain joins TRBV4-2 and TRBJ2-7; 10 bases match TRBD2. Per germline, CDR1 LGHNA and CDR2 YNFKEQ. V lost 3 bases, J lost 5 bases, and 7 bases stayed unmatched. There are 15 residues in the CDR3. CDR3 protein: CASSHLAGAYHEQYF. CDR3 DNA: TGTGCCAGCAGCCACCTAGCGGGAGCGTACCACGAGCAGTACTTC.

Note on this clonotype: The junction departs from the called germline gene at one end, perhaps through a read error. The CDR3 protein is CASSFETSSGTDTRYF. CDR3 sequence (DNA): TGCGCCAGCAGCTTTGAGACTAGCTCTGGCACAGATACGCGGTATTTT. The chain employs TRBV5-1 and TRBJ2-3, with 7 bases fitting TRBD2. Germline V CDR1 and CDR2: SGHRS, YFSETQ. This CDR3 contains 16 residues.

This chain joins TRBV20-1 and TRBJ2-3; D is perhaps TRBD1 or TRBD2 (5 bases each). Germline values: CDR1 DFQATT, CDR2 SNEGSKA (reference sequence). V lost 5 bases to trimming and J lost 1 base, with 22 bases between them. The length of the CDR3 is 17 residues. In DNA, the CDR3 is TGCAGTGCTCCGAACAGAATGGGGACCGCAGGCACAGATACGCAGTATTTT. It specifies CSAPNRMGTAGTDTQYF.

In its sample, this clonotype was seen a few times. The chain has TRBV3-1 and TRBJ2-2; D gene ambiguous. Germline V gives CDR1 LGHDT, CDR2 YNNKEL (reference sequence). V gave up 0 bases and J gave up 8 bases, with 7 bases separating them. The CDR3 runs 13 residues. The CDR3 DNA reads as TGTGCCAGCAGCCAAGAAGGGTTGGGGGAGCTGTTTTTT. This codes for CASSQEGLGELFF.

Ten or more counts support this clonotype. V usage is TRBV7-2 and J usage is TRBJ2-7; the match to TRBD2 covers 13 bases. The trim removed 4 bases at V and 7 bases at J, leaving 10 bases unmatched. The CDR3 has 16 amino acids. CDR1 is SGHTA and CDR2 is FQGNSA in the germline V gene. CDR3 coding DNA: TGTGCCAGCAGCTCCTGGACTAGCGGGAGAATGTGGGAGCAGTACTTC. Translation gives CASSSWTSGRMWEQYF.

The genes are TRBV19 and TRBJ1-5; D gene uncertain. Germline CDR1 LNHDA, CDR2 SQIVND (reference sequence). Trimming took off 6 bases at V and 0 bases at J, with 18 bases between the two ends. The CDR3 has 17 amino acids. The CDR3 DNA is TGTGCCAGTAGAGCGGACGTGGACTTTTATAGCAATCAGCCCCAGCATTTT. Residues: CASRADVDFYSNQPQHF.

The chain is built from TRBV20-1 and TRBJ1-1, with D perhaps TRBD1 (6 bases). Trimming removed 5 bases from V and 7 bases from J, with 17 bases in between. This CDR3 region has 13 residues. Germline CDR1 and CDR2: DFQATT and SNEGSKA (reference sequence). CDR3 in DNA: TGCAGTGCTCGCCGGTCTGGAGGGGGTGAAGCTTTCTTT. Translation gives CSARRSGGGEAFF.